This T cell receptor beta chain was identified in a study of technical replicates of blood from a few donors. The CDR3 contains 14 residues. V shed 3 bases and J shed 1 base, with 7 bases lying between them. Germline assignment: CDR1 MDHEN and CDR2 SYDVKM. Clones were read by immunoSEQ multiplex PCR, and TCRdb kept only the in-frame ones, dropping some. The table lists around 83,000 clones, over 85% of them singletons. This sequence originates from a human donor in good health. Input material: T cells isolated from PBMCs. The rearrangement links TRBV28 to TRBJ1-3; no firm D call. The CDR3 nucleotides read TGTGCCAGCAGTTTTGGGCAGTCTGGAAACACCATATATTTT. Translating gives CASSFGQSGNTIYF.